Following are 10 T cell receptor beta chains from one sample sequenced in a study of blood T cells in healthy people across ages. Alongside a J-beta primer mix, a sample-barcoded 5' primer served in a second PCR lasting roughly 7 to 11 cycles. Using its own MiXCR run on the 5' RACE reads, TCRdb lists one record per CDR3 protein. The table shows some 710,000 distinct CDR3 sequences, with around 45% occurring only once. The sample consisted of blood. The source is an older man in good health.

This clonotype has more than one count but fewer than ten. The chain is built from TRBV15 and TRBJ1-4; D might be TRBD1 (6 bases). The CDR3 length is 14 residues. The V end was cut by 5 bases, the J end by 8 bases, with 15 bases between. Per the germline V gene, CDR1 is LNHNV and CDR2 is YYDKDF (reference sequence). CDR3 sequence: CATSLETGNEKLFF. Written as DNA, the CDR3 is TGTGCCACCAGCCTCGAGACAGGCAACGAAAAACTGTTTTTT.

This clonotype came up a few times. The chain uses TRBV20-1 and TRBJ2-1, with 9 bases matching TRBD1. V gave up 0 bases and J gave up 1 base; unmatched junction bases: 10. This CDR3 is 18 amino acids long. CDR1 DFQATT and CDR2 SNEGSKA come from the germline V gene (reference sequence). In nucleotides, the CDR3 is TGCAGTGCTAGAGATACCTGGAGGGGACAGGGTTCCTACAATGAGCAGTTCTTC. Translation gives CSARDTWRGQGSYNEQFF.

The chain carries TRBV5-1 and TRBJ2-2; TRBD1 might be the D (6 bases). V was shortened by 2 bases and J by 1 base, with 15 bases between the two germline ends. Germline V gene sequence: CDR1 SGHRS, CDR2 YFSETQ. The CDR3 extends over 17 amino acids. CDR3 region: CASSFLPDRKNTGELFF. The CDR3 nucleotides read TGCGCCAGCAGCTTCCTACCCGACAGGAAGAACACCGGGGAGCTGTTTTTT.

This clonotype was detected only a few times. The V call is TRBV5-8, the J call TRBJ2-1; no clear D gene. The length of the CDR3 is 11 residues. The germline CDR1 and CDR2 sequences are SGHTS and YDEGEE. The V and J ends lost 4 bases and 9 bases respectively, with 8 bases between them. CDR3 coding DNA: TGTGCCAGCAGCCCAATTTTTGAGCAGTTCTTC. Amino acids: CASSPIFEQFF.

This clonotype was observed a single time. This chain links TRBV29-1 with TRBJ2-4; tentative D call: TRBD2 (6 bases). The CDR3 consists of 14 residues. The V end was cut by 4 bases, the J end by 1 base, with 11 bases between. Germline-derived CDR1 and CDR2 are SQVTM and ANQGSEA. CDR3 protein: CSVATSGAKNIQYF. The CDR3 DNA reads TGCAGCGTTGCCACCAGCGGGGCCAAAAACATTCAGTACTTC.

This clonotype was seen a single time. The gene calls are TRBV28 and TRBJ1-6; D uncertain. This CDR3 contains 15 residues. Germline values: CDR1 MDHEN, CDR2 SYDVKM. V lost 3 bases and J 0 bases, leaving 6 bases between the germline ends. CDR3: CASSFYSSYNSPLHF. CDR3 bases: TGTGCCAGCAGTTTCTACAGCTCCTATAATTCACCCCTCCACTTT.

The V and J genes are TRBV12-3 or TRBV12-4 and TRBJ1-2, with D unclear. V shed 5 bases and J shed 7 bases, with 14 bases lying between them. This CDR3 is built from 13 residues. The CDR3: CASSPYRLGGYTF. CDR3 sequence (DNA): TGTGCCAGCAGTCCATATCGACTAGGTGGCTACACCTTC.

The V call is TRBV29-1, the J call TRBJ2-1, with no clear D. The J call may be wrong; the DNA end is better matched by TRBJ2-7. The CDR3 covers 13 residues. Germline V gene lookup returns CDR1 SQVTM and CDR2 ANQGSEA. For the CDR3, the DNA is TGCAGCGTTGAAAGACCGGCCGACAATGAGCAGTACTTC. Translation: CSVERPADNEQYF.

Comments on this clonotype: The junction departs from the called germline gene at one end, perhaps through a read error. The rearrangement joins TRBV18 to TRBJ1-4, with 10 bases matching TRBD1. The CDR3 covers 14 residues. Germline values: CDR1 KGHSH, CDR2 LQKENI. This CDR3 is CASSPGQGIEKLFF. In nucleotides, the CDR3 is TGTGCCAGTTCACCGGGACAGGGGATTGAAAAACTGTTTTTT. The whole variable domain, filled in from reference TRBV18 and TRBJ1-4, reads NAGVMQNPRHLVRRRGQEARLRCSPMKGHSHVYWYRQLPEEGLKFMVYLQKENIIDESGMPKERFSAEFPKEGPSILRIQQVVRGDSAAYFCASSPGQGIEKLFFGSGTQLSVL.

This chain joins TRBV10-2 and TRBJ2-1, with 7 positions matching TRBD1. From germline, CDR1 is WSHSY and CDR2 SAAADI. Losses at the gene ends were 3 bases for V and 3 bases for J; bases not matched to a gene: 11. The CDR3 consists of 17 residues. The CDR3 DNA is TGCGCCAGCAGTGATCTAAATCTAGGGGGCGACTACAATGAGCAGTTCTTC. Residues: CASSDLNLGGDYNEQFF.